Following are 9 T cell receptor beta chains from one sample sequenced in a study of long-term antiretroviral therapy in people with HIV. At survey level, the immunoSEQ assay was run in its v3.0 version. Sequencing was performed with immunoSEQ multiplex PCR; in TCRdb, only in-frame clones are kept and a portion is missing. This sample has around 31,000 clones; 80% to 90% occur once, and the top ten carry around 6.8%. This material consisted of unsorted PBMCs, taken about 5 years before starting antiretroviral therapy. These TCRs come from a man aged 50 to 60 with HIV.

V and J are TRBV5-1 and TRBJ2-7; D remains unclear. CDR3 length: 13 amino acids. Germline lookup yields CDR1 SGHRS and CDR2 YFSETQ. The ends were cut back, 4 bases at V and 0 bases at J, with 8 bases in the middle. The CDR3 bases are TGCGCCAGCAGCGTAGTCCCCTCCTACGAGCAGTACTTC. Encoded protein: CASSVVPSYEQYF.

The V and J genes are TRBV18 and TRBJ2-2; D ambiguous. This CDR3 is 14 amino acids long. Deletions cut 0 bases from V and 6 bases from J, with 8 bases between. Germline CDR1 KGHSH, CDR2 LQKENI. CDR3 residues: CASSPPTPPGELFF. The CDR3 DNA is TGTGCCAGCTCACCACCGACACCCCCCGGGGAGCTGTTTTTT.

The chain combines TRBV7-9 with TRBJ1-6, with D perhaps matching TRBD1 (5 bases). V dropped 5 bases and J dropped 2 bases, with 19 bases sitting between them. The CDR3 is 18 amino acids. Germline V gene data show CDR1 as SEHNR and CDR2 as FQNEAQ (reference sequence). The DNA for the CDR3 is TGTGCCAGCAGCCACGGTCGAGGGGTGGGGGCCTATAATTCACCCCTCCACTTT. Encoded protein: CASSHGRGVGAYNSPLHF.

This CDR3 reads CASSLEFDQYF. CDR3 coding DNA: TGCGCCAGCAGCTTGGAGTTTGACCAGTACTTC. The V gene is TRBV5-1, the J gene TRBJ2-5; D unclear. This CDR3 spans 11 amino acids. V lost 0 bases and J 10 bases, leaving 7 bases between the germline ends. CDR1 and CDR2 (germline): SGHRS, YFSETQ.

The genes are TRBV18 and TRBJ2-5, with D perhaps TRBD1 or TRBD2 (5 bases each). Germline CDR1 is KGHSH and CDR2 is LQKENI. The CDR3 spans 14 residues. The ends were cut back, 8 bases at V and 4 bases at J, with 17 bases in the middle. CDR3: CASLRGRDGETQYF. DNA of the CDR3: TGTGCCAGCCTACGCGGCAGGGACGGAGAGACCCAGTACTTC.

The chain has TRBV14 and TRBJ2-1, with TRBD1 identical over 8 bases. CDR3 length: 13 residues. The V gene's germline CDR1 is SGHDN and CDR2 FVKESK. Trimming removed 4 bases from V and 6 bases from J; junction bases left unmatched: 2. Here the CDR3 reads CASSRDRGNEQFF. Here the CDR3 DNA reads TGTGCCAGCAGCCGAGACAGGGGCAATGAGCAGTTCTTC.

The chain uses TRBV7-2 and TRBJ2-5, with 12 nucleotides matching TRBD2. The J segment lost 2 bases and the V segment lost 5 bases, leaving 6 bases of the junction unmatched. Germline V CDR1 and CDR2: SGHTA, FQGNSA. The CDR3 sequence is 16 residues long. The CDR3 nucleotides read TGTGCCAGCAGCCGAGCTAGCGGGGGGGGTCAAGAGACCCAGTACTTC. It is translated as CASSRASGGGQETQYF. The entire variable domain, with the rest obtained from reference TRBV7-2 and TRBJ2-5, is as follows: GAGVSQSPSNKVTEKGKDVELRCDPISGHTALYWYRQSLGQGLEFLIYFQGNSAPDKSGLPSDRFSAERTGGSVSTLTIQRTQQEDSAVYLCASSRASGGGQETQYFGPGTRLLVL.

CDR3 in amino acids: CASSLWVDKNIQYF. Here the CDR3 DNA reads TGCGCCAGCAGCCTCTGGGTCGACAAAAACATTCAGTACTTC. The V call is TRBV4-3, the J call TRBJ2-4; D gene ambiguous. The CDR3 runs 14 residues. The V gene lost 4 bases and the J gene lost 3 bases, with 10 bases spanning the gap. Germline V gene lookup returns CDR1 LGHNA and CDR2 YSLEER.

In the case of this clone: Different DNA sequences within this sample yield the same CDR3. The genes are TRBV11-3 and TRBJ2-3; D remains unclear. Trimming stripped 5 bases from V and 3 bases from J, with 12 bases between. This CDR3 has 14 amino acids. Germline assignment: CDR1 SGHNT and CDR2 YENEEA. CDR3 sequence reads: CASSPTASTDTQYF. The CDR3 DNA sequence: TGTGCCAGCAGCCCCACGGCTAGTACAGATACGCAGTATTTT. The full variable domain, completed using reference TRBV11-3 and TRBJ2-3, is EAGVVQSPRYKIIEKKQPVAFWCNPISGHNTLYWYLQNLGQGPELLIRYENEEAVDDSQLPKDRFSAERLKGVDSTLKIQPAELGDSAVYLCASSPTASTDTQYFGPGTRLTVL.